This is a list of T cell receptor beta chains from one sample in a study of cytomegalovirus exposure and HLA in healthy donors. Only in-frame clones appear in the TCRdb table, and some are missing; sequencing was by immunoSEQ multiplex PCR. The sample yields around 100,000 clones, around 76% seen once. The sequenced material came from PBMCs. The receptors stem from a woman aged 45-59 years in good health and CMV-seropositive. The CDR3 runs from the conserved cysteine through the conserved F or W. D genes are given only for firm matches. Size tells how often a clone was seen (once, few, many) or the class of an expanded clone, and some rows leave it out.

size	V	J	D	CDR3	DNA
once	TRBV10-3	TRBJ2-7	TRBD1	CAIEGQGDNEQYF	TGTGCCATCGAGGGACAGGGGGACAACGAGCAGTACTTC
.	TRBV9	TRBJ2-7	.	CASSSGRSGTDEQYF	TGTGCCAGCAGCTCAGGTCGTAGCGGTACCGACGAGCAGTACTTC
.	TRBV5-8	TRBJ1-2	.	CASSLSQGNYGYTF	TGTGCCAGCAGCTTGAGCCAGGGGAACTATGGCTACACCTTC
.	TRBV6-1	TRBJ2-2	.	CASSVAEAGELFF	TGTGCCAGCAGTGTAGCGGAGGCCGGGGAGCTGTTTTTT
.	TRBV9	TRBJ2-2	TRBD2	CASSVGIAGNTGELFF	TGTGCCAGCAGCGTAGGGATAGCGGGGAACACCGGGGAGCTGTTTTTT
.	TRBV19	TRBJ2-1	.	CASRPPGRSYNEQFF	TGTGCCAGTAGGCCCCCAGGGAGGTCCTACAATGAGCAGTTCTTC
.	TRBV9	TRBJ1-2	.	CASSVAASQGYGYTF	TGTGCCAGCAGCGTAGCAGCCAGCCAGGGGTATGGCTACACCTTC
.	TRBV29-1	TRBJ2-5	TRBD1	CSVSRDRGKETQYF	TGCAGCGTTAGCCGGGACAGGGGGAAAGAGACCCAGTACTTC
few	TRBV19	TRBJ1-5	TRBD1	CASSISRDSQPQHF	TGTGCCAGTAGTATAAGTAGGGACAGCCAGCCCCAGCATTTT
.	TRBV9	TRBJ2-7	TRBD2	CASSPPGGHKGYEQYF	TGTGCCAGCAGCCCTCCGGGAGGGCACAAGGGATACGAGCAGTACTTC
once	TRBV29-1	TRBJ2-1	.	CGVESGDNEQFF	TGCGGCGTTGAATCCGGGGACAATGAGCAGTTCTTC
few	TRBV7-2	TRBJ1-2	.	CASSLVGTSPGYTF	TGTGCCAGCAGCTTAGTTGGGACAAGCCCTGGCTACACCTTC
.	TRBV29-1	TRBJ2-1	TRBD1	CSVEDRDRVAEQFF	TGCAGCGTTGAAGATCGGGACAGGGTTGCTGAGCAGTTCTTC
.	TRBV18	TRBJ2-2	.	CASSPTSRNTGELFF	TGTGCCAGCTCACCTACTTCCCGAAACACCGGGGAGCTGTTTTTT
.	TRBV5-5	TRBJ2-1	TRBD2	CASSLELAGGLNEQFF	TGTGCCAGCAGCTTGGAGCTAGCGGGGGGTCTTAATGAGCAGTTCTTC
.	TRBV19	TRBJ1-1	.	CASSMRSMNTEAFF	TGTGCCAGTAGTATGCGGTCCATGAACACTGAAGCTTTCTTT
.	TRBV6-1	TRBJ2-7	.	CASTQGRAGGEQYF	TGTGCCAGCACCCAAGGTAGGGCAGGAGGCGAGCAGTACTTC
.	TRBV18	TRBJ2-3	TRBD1	CASSPILGQDRTDTQYF	TGTGCCAGCTCACCGATATTGGGACAGGACCGCACAGATACGCAGTATTTT
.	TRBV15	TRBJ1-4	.	CATRRTGPATNEKLFF	TGTGCCACCAGACGAACAGGGCCGGCAACTAATGAAAAACTGTTTTTT
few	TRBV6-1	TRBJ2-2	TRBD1	CASSELGQGTGELFF	TGTGCCAGCAGTGAACTGGGACAGGGCACCGGGGAGCTGTTTTTT
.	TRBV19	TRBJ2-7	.	CASSMRAESYEQYF	TGTGCCAGTAGTATGAGGGCCGAATCCTACGAGCAGTACTTC
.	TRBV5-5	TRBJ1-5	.	CASSRGEGSPWHF	TGTGCCAGCAGCAGGGGGGAGGGCAGCCCTTGGCATTTT
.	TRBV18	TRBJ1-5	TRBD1	CASSRGPGQGEFPQHF	TGTGCCAGCTCACGAGGACCGGGACAGGGGGAGTTTCCCCAGCATTTT
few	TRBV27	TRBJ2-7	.	CASSLSGGLYEQYF	TGTGCCAGCAGTTTATCCGGGGGACTCTACGAGCAGTACTTC
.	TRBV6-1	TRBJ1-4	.	CASSHGGSYEKLFF	TGTGCCAGCAGCCACGGGGGGTCCTATGAAAAACTGTTTTTT
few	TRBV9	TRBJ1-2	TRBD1	CASSADRDYGYTF	TGTGCCAGCAGCGCTGACAGGGACTATGGCTACACCTTC
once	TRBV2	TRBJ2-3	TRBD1	CASRHDRDRTTDTQYF	TGTGCCAGCAGACATGACAGGGATAGAACCACAGATACGCAGTATTTT
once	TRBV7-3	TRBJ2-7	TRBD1	CASSFAGTGNYEQYF	TGTGCCAGCAGCTTTGCCGGGACAGGGAACTACGAGCAGTACTTC
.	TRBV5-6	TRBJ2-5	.	CASSRVSRQSGETQYF	TGTGCCAGCAGCAGAGTTTCTCGACAGTCGGGCGAGACCCAGTACTTC
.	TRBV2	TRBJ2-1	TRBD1	CASSEGYQRGPYNEQFF	TGTGCCAGCAGTGAAGGGTACCAAAGGGGGCCCTACAATGAGCAGTTCTTC
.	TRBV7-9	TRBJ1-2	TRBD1	CASSLATGGPYYGYTF	TGTGCCAGCAGCTTAGCTACAGGGGGCCCTTACTATGGCTACACCTTC
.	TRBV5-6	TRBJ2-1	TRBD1	CASSSGVGQFDNEQFF	TGTGCCAGCAGCTCGGGTGTGGGACAGTTTGACAATGAGCAGTTCTTC
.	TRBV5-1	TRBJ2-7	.	CASAGLGQLQFAYEQYF	TGCGCCAGCGCCGGGTTAGGCCAACTCCAATTCGCCTACGAGCAGTACTTC